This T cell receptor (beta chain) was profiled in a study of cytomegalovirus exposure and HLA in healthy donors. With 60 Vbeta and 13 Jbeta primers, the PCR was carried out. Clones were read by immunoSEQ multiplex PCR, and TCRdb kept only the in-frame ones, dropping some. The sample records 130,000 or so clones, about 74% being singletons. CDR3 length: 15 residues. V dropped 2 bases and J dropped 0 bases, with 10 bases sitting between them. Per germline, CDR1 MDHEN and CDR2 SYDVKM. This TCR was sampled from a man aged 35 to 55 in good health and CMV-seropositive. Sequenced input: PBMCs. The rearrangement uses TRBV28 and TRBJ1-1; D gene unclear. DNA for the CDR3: TGTGCCAGCAGTTTACCCGGGAAGGTGAACACTGAAGCTTTCTTT. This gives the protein CASSLPGKVNTEAFF.